The T cell receptor (beta chain) under discussion was sequenced for a study of tumor-infiltrating lymphocytes in primary liver carcinoma. Across the study: Stage T1-T3 N0M0 tumors measured roughly 4.2 to 10 cm at most.

This clonotype was counted many times. With around 490 ng total RNA as template and a constant-region primer, TCR beta cDNA was made. Three nested multiplex PCR rounds, a slightly modified ARM-PCR, produced the libraries for TCR beta. Researchers ran the first two PCR rounds for roughly 11 cycles each with TRBV1-TRBV30 forward primers and a C-beta reverse primer. TCRdb itself ran the multiplex PCR reads through MiXCR, one entry per CDR3 protein. The sample carries over 250,000 distinct CDR3 sequences, nearly 60% recorded once. The CDR3 contains 11 residues. Germline loops: CDR1 SGHAT, CDR2 FQNNGV. The V end was cut by 5 bases, the J end by 5 bases, with 3 bases between. Unsorted whole blood yielded blood RNA, and germline DNA was extracted as well. Collected before surgery were roughly 4 milliliters of peripheral blood.

The specimen sequenced was peripheral blood. The J gene is TRBJ2-2, the V gene TRBV11-2; D call uncertain. The sequence was obtained from a woman younger than 45 with primary liver carcinoma and hepatitis B virus infection. The CDR3 DNA reads TGTGCCAGCAGCACGACCGGGGAGCTGTTTTTT. This codes for CASSTTGELFF.